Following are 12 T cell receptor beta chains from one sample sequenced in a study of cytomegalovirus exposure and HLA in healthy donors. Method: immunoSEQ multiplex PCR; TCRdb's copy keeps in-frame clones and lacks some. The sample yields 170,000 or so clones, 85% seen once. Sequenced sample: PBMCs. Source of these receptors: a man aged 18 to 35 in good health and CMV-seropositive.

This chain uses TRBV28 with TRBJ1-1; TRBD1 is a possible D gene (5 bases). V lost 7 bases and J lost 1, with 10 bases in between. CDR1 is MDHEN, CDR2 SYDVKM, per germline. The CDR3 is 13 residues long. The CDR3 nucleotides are TGTGCCAGCACCAAACAGGCGAACACTGAAGCTTTCTTT. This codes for CASTKQANTEAFF.

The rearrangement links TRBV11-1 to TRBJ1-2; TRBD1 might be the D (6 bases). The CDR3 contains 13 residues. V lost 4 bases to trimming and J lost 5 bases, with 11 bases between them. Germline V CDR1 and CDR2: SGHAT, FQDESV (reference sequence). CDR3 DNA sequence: TGTGCCAGCAGCTCCGACAGGAGTTATGGCTACACCTTC. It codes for CASSSDRSYGYTF.

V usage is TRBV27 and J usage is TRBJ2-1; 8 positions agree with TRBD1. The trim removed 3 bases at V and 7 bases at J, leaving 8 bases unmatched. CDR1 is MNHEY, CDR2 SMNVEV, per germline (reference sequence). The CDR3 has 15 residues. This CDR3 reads CASSLLDRVDNEQFF. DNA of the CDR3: TGTGCCAGCAGTTTGCTGGACAGGGTGGATAATGAGCAGTTCTTC.

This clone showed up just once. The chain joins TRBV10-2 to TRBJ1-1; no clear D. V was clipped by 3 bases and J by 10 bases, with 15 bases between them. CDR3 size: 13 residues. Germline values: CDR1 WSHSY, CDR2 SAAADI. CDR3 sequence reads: CASSEWPPSGAFF. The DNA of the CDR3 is TGCGCCAGCAGTGAATGGCCACCTAGTGGAGCTTTCTTT.

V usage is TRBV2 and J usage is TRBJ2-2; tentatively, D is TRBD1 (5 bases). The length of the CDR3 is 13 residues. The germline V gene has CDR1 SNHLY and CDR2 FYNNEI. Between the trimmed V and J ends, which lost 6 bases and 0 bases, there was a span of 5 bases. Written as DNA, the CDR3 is TGTGCCAGCAGGACAGCGAACACCGGGGAGCTGTTTTTT. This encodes CASRTANTGELFF.

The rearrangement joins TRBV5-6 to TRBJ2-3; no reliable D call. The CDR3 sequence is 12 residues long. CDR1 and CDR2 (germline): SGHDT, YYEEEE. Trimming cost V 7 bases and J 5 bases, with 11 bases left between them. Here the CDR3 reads CASSLPRDTQYF. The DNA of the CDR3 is TGTGCCAGCTCTCTCCCTAGAGATACGCAGTATTTT.

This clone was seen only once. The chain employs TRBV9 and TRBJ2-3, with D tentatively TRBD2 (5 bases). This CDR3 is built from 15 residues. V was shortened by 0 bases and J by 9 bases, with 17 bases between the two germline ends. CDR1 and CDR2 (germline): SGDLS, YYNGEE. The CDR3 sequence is CASSVGGLQFDTQYF. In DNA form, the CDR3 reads TGTGCCAGCAGCGTAGGAGGGCTTCAGTTCGACACGCAGTATTTT. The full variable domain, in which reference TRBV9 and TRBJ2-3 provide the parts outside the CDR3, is DSGVTQTPKHLITATGQRVTLRCSPRSGDLSVYWYQQSLDQGLQFLIQYYNGEERAKGNILERFSAQQFPDLHSELNLSSLELGDSALYFCASSVGGLQFDTQYFGPGTRLTVL.

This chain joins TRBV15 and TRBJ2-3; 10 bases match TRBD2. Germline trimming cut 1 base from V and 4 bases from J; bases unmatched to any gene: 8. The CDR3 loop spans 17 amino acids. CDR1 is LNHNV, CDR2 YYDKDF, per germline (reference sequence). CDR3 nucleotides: TGTGCCACCAGCAGAGGAAGCGGGAGGGGGGCCCCAGATACGCAGTATTTT. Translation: CATSRGSGRGAPDTQYF.

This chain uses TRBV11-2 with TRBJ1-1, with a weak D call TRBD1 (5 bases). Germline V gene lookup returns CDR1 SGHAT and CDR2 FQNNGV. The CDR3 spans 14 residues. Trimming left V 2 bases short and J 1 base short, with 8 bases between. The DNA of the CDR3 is TGTGCCAGCAGCTTACGGCAGGGGAACACTGAAGCTTTCTTT. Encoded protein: CASSLRQGNTEAFF.

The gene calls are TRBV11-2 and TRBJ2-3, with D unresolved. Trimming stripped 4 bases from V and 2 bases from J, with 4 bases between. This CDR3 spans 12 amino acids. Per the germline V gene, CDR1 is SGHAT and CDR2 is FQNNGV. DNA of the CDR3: TGTGCCAGCAGCTCCAACACAGATACGCAGTATTTT. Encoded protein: CASSSNTDTQYF. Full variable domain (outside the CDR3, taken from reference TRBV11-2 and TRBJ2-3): EAGVAQSPRYKIIEKRQSVAFWCNPISGHATLYWYQQILGQGPKLLIQFQNNGVVDDSQLPKDRFSAERLKGVDSTLKIQPAKLEDSAVYLCASSSNTDTQYFGPGTRLTVL.

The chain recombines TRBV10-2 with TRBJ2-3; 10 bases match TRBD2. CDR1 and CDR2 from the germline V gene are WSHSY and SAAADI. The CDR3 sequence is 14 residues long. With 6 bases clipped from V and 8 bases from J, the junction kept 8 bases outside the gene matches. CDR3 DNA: TGCGCCAGCAGCCCTAGCGGGAGTATGGGTACGCAGTATTTT. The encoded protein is CASSPSGSMGTQYF.

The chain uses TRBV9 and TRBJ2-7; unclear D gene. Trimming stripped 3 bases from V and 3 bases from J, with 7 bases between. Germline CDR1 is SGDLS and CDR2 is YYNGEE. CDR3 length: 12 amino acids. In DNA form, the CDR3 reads TGTGCCAGCAGCGATGGCCTCTACGAGCAGTACTTC. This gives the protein CASSDGLYEQYF.